This TCR beta chain stems from a study of T-cell memory formation after mild COVID-19. Study as a whole: TCR clusters were mostly confined to one donor each.

The sample holds many counts of this clonotype. Antigen specificity is unknown. Study-wide findings and caveats: Contracting clones localized mainly to CM and EM when CD4+ and mainly to EMRA when CD8+. Within pre-infection memory, some responding clones were found, suggesting cross-reactive memory joined. CD4/CD8 balance held among clones contracting day 15 to 85, and later expanders leaned CD4+.

Via MiXCR, TCRdb re-called the 5' RACE reads, giving one row per CDR3 protein. The sample consists of around 140,000 distinct CDR3 sequences, roughly 21% of them appearing once. The J segment lost 1 base and the V segment lost 2 bases, leaving 4 bases of the junction unmatched. The CDR3 has 15 amino acids. Germline V CDR1 and CDR2: SGHDT, YYEEEE. The receptor was isolated from an adult woman who had mild COVID-19 (a few samples of this study predate the infection). Cell type and time point are not known. Sequenced input: PBMCs or a T cell subset sorted from them (not recorded which). This chain connects TRBV5-6 to TRBJ2-5, with 8 bases fitting TRBD2. The CDR3 DNA reads TGTGCCAGCAGCTTTTTTGCGGGGGGCCAAGAGACCCAGTACTTC. It is translated as CASSFFAGGQETQYF.